This T cell receptor (beta chain) was sequenced during a study of patients and donors after allogeneic stem cell transplantation. This clonotype has a single count. Per germline, CDR1 MGHRA and CDR2 YSYEKL. CDR3 length: 15 amino acids. Trimming cost V 1 base and J 4 bases, with 13 bases left between them. One entry per CDR3 protein results from TCRdb running MiXCR on the RT-PCR reads. The table lists about 210,000 distinct CDR3 sequences, roughly 38% of them singletons. The chain has TRBV4-1 and TRBJ1-1; D might be TRBD1 (5 bases). Sequenced input: blood, either unsorted or a sorted T cell fraction (not recorded which). The TCR originated in a human donor who was either an allogeneic HSCT recipient or a stem cell or donor lymphocyte infusion donor (not recorded which). It is not recorded whose cells these are; they may come from a transplant donor. In DNA form, the CDR3 reads TGCGCCAGCAGCCAAGTGGCATTCGGGGGCACTGAAGCTTTCTTT. Its protein product is CASSQVAFGGTEAFF.